The clone carrying this T cell receptor beta chain was seen a few times. Antigen: not known. Regions amplified from RNA transcripts were the TCR beta CDR3 regions. The TCR CDR3 was amplified in a first-round RT-PCR using the HTBI primer set. TCRdb independently ran MiXCR on the multiplex PCR reads; one entry per CDR3 protein. The table shows roughly 380,000 distinct CDR3 sequences, with approximately 13% occurring only once. The entry originates in a study of T cells in Graves' hyperthyroidism and ophthalmopathy. Notes on the study in general: Blood samples included most of the expanded thyroid clonotypes exceeding 0.001.

Sample: blood. The clonotype comes from a man in his thirties or forties with Graves' hyperthyroidism that later progressed to Graves' ophthalmopathy.

Written as DNA, the CDR3 is TGCGCCAGCAGCCAAGAGGGCGGGCTCCCGTCCTACAATGAGCAGTTCTTC. It is translated as CASSQEGGLPSYNEQFF. This chain connects TRBV4-1 to TRBJ2-1; possible D gene TRBD2, 5 bases. Germline CDR1 reads MGHRA; CDR2 reads YSYEKL. The CDR3 length is 17 residues. Between the trimmed V and J ends, which lost 0 bases and 1 base, there was a span of 13 bases.